The rows below give T cell receptor beta chains drawn from one sample of a study of HIV-infected patients and healthy controls. TCRdb itself ran the 5' RACE reads through MiXCR, one entry per CDR3 protein. Among 7,500 to 9,500 distinct CDR3 sequences listed, 6.5% to 9.5% were seen once. Material: blood, obtained before antiretroviral therapy. The receptors stem from an adult with HIV infection. The donor label of this sample is uncertain. CDR3s include the opening cysteine and the closing phenylalanine or tryptophan. D genes are given only for firm matches. Only part of the rows carry a size: once, few, many, or a class if the clone is expanded.

V: TRBV5-1
J: TRBJ1-1
size: many
D: TRBD1
DNA: TGCGCCAGCAGCATGACAGGGGGCACTGAAGCTTTCTTT
CDR3: CASSMTGGTEAFF

V: TRBV12-3/TRBV12-4
J: TRBJ2-7
size: many
D: -
DNA: TGTGCCAGCCAGACCCAGTACCCACCCTACGAGCAGTACTTC
CDR3: CASQTQYPPYEQYF

V: TRBV7-9
J: TRBJ2-3
size: few
D: TRBD2
DNA: TGTGCCAGCAGCTTAGGTCTTAGCGGGAGTCTCTCTGCAGATACGCAGTATTTT
CDR3: CASSLGLSGSLSADTQYF

V: TRBV12-3/TRBV12-4
J: TRBJ1-4
size: many
D: TRBD1
DNA: TGTGCCAGCAGCCATGGACAGGGTGAGAATGAAAAACTGTTTTTT
CDR3: CASSHGQGENEKLFF

V: TRBV4-1
J: TRBJ2-5
size: many
D: -
DNA: TGCGCCAGCAGCCGGACCACTGGTGCGGGGGAGACCCAGTACTTC
CDR3: CASSRTTGAGETQYF

V: TRBV27
J: TRBJ2-1
size: many
D: TRBD2
DNA: TGTGCCAGCAGTGGTCTAGCGGGAGGGGTCGGTGAGCAGTTCTTC
CDR3: CASSGLAGGVGEQFF

V: TRBV6-1
J: TRBJ2-1
size: -
D: TRBD2
DNA: TGTGCCAGCAGTCCTACTAGCGGGAACTACAATGAGCAGTTCTTC
CDR3: CASSPTSGNYNEQFF

V: TRBV12-3/TRBV12-4
J: TRBJ1-3
size: medium-sized
D: -
DNA: TGTGCCAGCAGTCCTCCGGGCAGCTCTGGAAACACCATATATTTT
CDR3: CASSPPGSSGNTIYF

V: TRBV14
J: TRBJ2-2
size: many
D: -
DNA: TGTGCCAGCAGCCTCCAGGGGACCGGGGAGCTGTTTTTT
CDR3: CASSLQGTGELFF

V: TRBV29-1
J: TRBJ1-4
size: many
D: TRBD1
DNA: TGCAGCGTTGAATCAGGGACAGCAAATAATGAAAAACTGTTTTTT
CDR3: CSVESGTANNEKLFF

V: TRBV6-5
J: TRBJ1-2
size: few
D: -
DNA: TGTGCCAGCACAAGCACCCTTTGGGGGGGGATAGCTAACTATGGCTACACCTTC
CDR3: CASTSTLWGGIANYGYTF

V: TRBV28
J: TRBJ2-3
size: few
D: TRBD2
DNA: TGTGCCAGCAGTTTTTTAGCGGGGGAAAGCACAGATACGCAGTATTTT
CDR3: CASSFLAGESTDTQYF

V: TRBV5-1
J: TRBJ1-2
size: many
D: -
DNA: TGCGCCAGCAGCTTTACGGACAAAAACTATGGCTACACCTTC
CDR3: CASSFTDKNYGYTF

V: TRBV20-1
J: TRBJ1-2
size: many
D: -
DNA: TGCAGTGCTAGAGTAGTGGAGGGCTACACCTTC
CDR3: CSARVVEGYTF

V: TRBV5-1
J: TRBJ1-2
size: many
D: TRBD1
DNA: TGCGCCAGCAGCTTGCAGGGACAGGGGGCCAGTGGCTACACCTTC
CDR3: CASSLQGQGASGYTF

V: TRBV2
J: TRBJ2-6
size: medium-sized
D: TRBD1
DNA: TGTGCCAGCAGTTACGACAGGGCACTCTCTGGGGCCAACGTCCTGACTTTC
CDR3: CASSYDRALSGANVLTF

V: TRBV5-1
J: TRBJ1-1
size: many
D: -
DNA: TGCGCCAGCAGCTTAATGACACGGAGCGACACTGAAGCTTTCTTT
CDR3: CASSLMTRSDTEAFF

V: TRBV7-9
J: TRBJ1-5
size: many
D: -
DNA: TGTGCCAGCAGCAGGAATCAGCCCCAGCATTTT
CDR3: CASSRNQPQHF

V: TRBV13
J: TRBJ1-3
size: many
D: -
DNA: TGTGCCAGCAGCTTAGGTTTGCAGAGTTACTCTGGAAACACCATATATTTT
CDR3: CASSLGLQSYSGNTIYF

V: TRBV7-8
J: TRBJ2-3
size: many
D: -
DNA: TGTGCCAGCAGGCTGGCGGGGCCTAGCACAGATACGCAGTATTTT
CDR3: CASRLAGPSTDTQYF

V: TRBV6-1
J: TRBJ2-5
size: once
D: -
DNA: TGTGCCAGCAGTGCACTCCAAGAGACCCAGTACTTC
CDR3: CASSALQETQYF

V: TRBV10-2
J: TRBJ2-2
size: many
D: -
DNA: TGCGCCAGCAGTGAAGGGGGATGGACCGGGGAGCTGTTTTTT
CDR3: CASSEGGWTGELFF

V: TRBV6-5
J: TRBJ2-5
size: many
D: -
DNA: TGTGCCAGCAGTCCCGACGGCGGCCAAGAGACCCAGTACTTC
CDR3: CASSPDGGQETQYF

V: TRBV20-1
J: TRBJ1-5
size: many
D: -
DNA: TGCAGTGCCGGGGCCCAGGGATATAGCAATCAGCCCCAGCATTTT
CDR3: CSAGAQGYSNQPQHF

V: TRBV7-9
J: TRBJ2-1
size: medium-sized
D: -
DNA: TGTGCCAGCAGCTTACGGTCAGGGGCGGAGGTTGAGCAGTTCTTC
CDR3: CASSLRSGAEVEQFF

V: TRBV5-5
J: TRBJ2-3
size: few
D: TRBD1
DNA: TGTGCCAGCAGCCGGAAGGACAGGGGGATAGATACGCAGTATTTT
CDR3: CASSRKDRGIDTQYF

V: TRBV6-5
J: TRBJ2-3
size: many
D: -
DNA: TGTGCCAGCAGTTATCGCGGGAAGCCGCTTGGCACAGATACGCAGTATTTT
CDR3: CASSYRGKPLGTDTQYF

V: TRBV6-1
J: TRBJ1-2
size: many
D: -
DNA: TGTGCCAGCAGTGCGGACCCGCCCTATGGCTACACCTTC
CDR3: CASSADPPYGYTF

V: TRBV7-6
J: TRBJ1-3
size: many
D: -
DNA: TGTGCCAGCAGCCCACGGGCTGGAAACACCATATATTTT
CDR3: CASSPRAGNTIYF

V: TRBV28
J: TRBJ2-1
size: many
D: TRBD1
DNA: TGTGCCAGCAGTCCCACCTGGACAGGGGAAGTTGGTTTGAGCAATGAGCAGTTCTTC
CDR3: CASSPTWTGEVGLSNEQFF

V: TRBV7-9
J: TRBJ1-2
size: many
D: TRBD1
DNA: TGTGCCAGCAGCTTAGGACAGGGCTATGGCTACACCTTC
CDR3: CASSLGQGYGYTF

V: TRBV7-9
J: TRBJ2-3
size: many
D: -
DNA: TGTGCCAGCAGCCAAACAACTAGCACAGATACGCAGTATTTT
CDR3: CASSQTTSTDTQYF